This TCR beta chain was identified during a study of blood T cell repertoires in COVID-19 (dated by TCRdb to about 2020). Study-level background: Samples from collaborators originated in the United States, Italy and Spain and spanned both the acute and convalescent phases of COVID-19. Sample metadata almost always included a de-identified subject ID, COVID-19 status, age in years and sex. The repertoires were released in a freely available public database meant as a resource for research on the immune response to SARS-CoV-2. Samples came from the ongoing ImmuneRACE study (first 160 participants) plus 1,254 subjects from 6 global collaborators. Where available, HLA class I and class II types were taken from metadata supplied by the sample provider and were not determined by assay-based typing. The dataset comprised deeply sampled blood TCRbeta repertoires from subjects exposed to, actively infected with, or recovered from COVID-19. The prospective study material was composed of cDNA or gDNA derived from T cells, B-cell-depleted T cells, or PBMCs.

As to this clone: The antigen it recognizes is unknown. No base qualities exist here, and no much larger clone lies one base off it.

Results the study describes overall, beyond this receptor: The quantity of clinical and demographic metadata differed by source and by participant and was supplied without curation.

TCRbeta CDR3 regions were amplified from genomic DNA using the immunoSEQ Assay, a bias-controlled multiplex PCR. The authors' pipeline ran thus. Nucleated cell counts per sample were estimated from amplification of reference gene primers within the assay. To quantify the absolute abundance of each unique TCRbeta CDR3 rearrangement, sequence reads were collapsed and filtered. For each sample, productive Simpson clonality was calculated as the square root of Simpson's diversity index across productive rearrangements. Sourced from immuneACCESS, this table was stored by TCRdb with only in-frame sequences that have V and J called. A share of the clones is absent; for the studies checked, an unresolved V gene accounts for under half, and the remainder has no known explanation. Clone size and the V and J calls come from that table; the DNA yielded D and trimming. The sample has more than 100,000 clones on record, roughly nine tenths of them singletons. The ten largest clones represent approximately 3.6% of the sample.

Collaborating institutions collected whole blood in K2EDTA tubes following their own protocols. For TCRbeta analysis, collaborators shipped samples in one of three forms: frozen whole blood, isolated PBMCs, or DNA extracted from either of those sample types. Sample: peripheral blood. The receptor was derived from a woman aged 60-70 years with acute or convalescent COVID-19.

The CDR3 protein sequence reads: CASSFLTGGPGKLFF. The DNA reads TGTGCCAGCAGCTTTTTAACAGGGGGTCCCGGAAAACTGTTTTTT. The chain links TRBV7-9 with TRBJ1-4; TRBD1 agrees with 8 junctional bases. Clipping removes 3 bases from V and 10 bases from J, with 10 as the unmatched junction base count. Looking up the germline V gene (reference sequence) yields CDR1 SEHNR and CDR2 FQNEAQ. The CDR3 sequence holds 15 residues, the cysteine and phenylalanine included. The read is trimmed to its CDR3 DNA, 45 bases read in frame from base 1.